A single sample gave rise to the 3 T cell receptor beta chains below, sequenced in a study of cytomegalovirus exposure and HLA in healthy donors (TCRdb year 2017). Receptors were amplified or captured by the immunoSEQ multiplex PCR assay. For the multiplex PCR, a mixture combining 60 forward primers for TCR Vbeta segments and 13 reverse primers for TCR Jbeta segments was used. In its TCRdb copy, this immuneACCESS table keeps in-frame sequences only and misses some clones. Where compared with another copy, unresolved V genes explain less than half of these, and the others have no known cause. The sample profile shows around 190,000 clones; more than 65% of them were found once. Of the sample, 1% to 1.5% falls within the top ten clones. Source material: PBMCs. Receptors were obtained from a girl aged 2 to 10 in good health and CMV-seropositive.

The V and J genes are TRBV5-4 and TRBJ2-1; 10 bases fit TRBD2. The CDR3 has 15 residues. Germline CDR1 reads SGHNT; CDR2 reads YYREEE (reference sequence). With 4 bases clipped from V and 4 bases from J, the junction kept 5 bases outside the gene matches. CDR3 loop: CASSPGTSEYNEQFF. The CDR3, as DNA: TGTGCCAGCAGCCCAGGGACTAGCGAGTACAATGAGCAGTTCTTC.

V and J are TRBV2 and TRBJ2-2, with 9 bases lining up with TRBD2. Germline CDR1 reads SNHLY; CDR2 reads FYNNEI. The CDR3 extends over 15 amino acids. With V trimmed by 0 bases and J by 4 bases, 0 bases remained unmatched. The CDR3 DNA follows: TGTGCCAGCAGTGAAGCTAGCGGGGGCACCGGGGAGCTGTTTTTT. This translates into CASSEASGGTGELFF.

As concerns this clone: The sample contains more than one DNA sequence encoding this CDR3. The chain links TRBV5-4 to TRBJ1-2; D is undetermined. The V end lost 4 bases, the J end lost 2 bases, and 12 bases lay between the germline ends. Per germline, CDR1 SGHNT and CDR2 YYREEE (reference sequence). The CDR3 has 14 amino acids. CDR3 sequence reads: CASSGRQANYGYTF. Here the CDR3 DNA reads TGTGCCAGCAGCGGAAGACAAGCCAACTATGGCTACACCTTC.